This T cell receptor (beta chain) was sequenced in a study of vaccination effects on CD4 cells after COVID-19. The study's findings and limits: Few convalescent patients were studied, and early post-infection samples were lacking.

Sequencing in the ViraFEST assay came after antigen-specific CD4+ T cells had been expanded with viral peptide pools, which were used to stimulate PBMC. After less than twelve days in culture, the CD4+ T cells were isolated. All participants had two doses of either the BNT162b2 or mRNA-1273 vaccine. Each culture had half its medium swapped for IL-2 medium on days 3 and 7. This CDR3 contains 10 residues. Germline CDR1 and CDR2: MDHEN and SYDVKM. The V end lost 6 bases, the J end lost 9 bases, and 8 bases lay between the germline ends. With respect to this clone: As yet, its antigen is unknown.

The data were produced by immunoSEQ multiplex PCR, yet TCRdb's version contains in-frame clones alone and is incomplete. The table records more than 15,000 clones, about 70% of them present only once. V usage is TRBV28 and J usage is TRBJ1-2; no reliable D call. This sequence originates from a human donor who received a COVID-19 vaccine. Sequenced material: CD4+ T cells from PBMCs cultured with SARS-CoV-2 spike peptides, taken after COVID-19 vaccination. In DNA, the CDR3 is TGTGCCAGCAGCCGGGCGAGCTACACCTTC. Translation gives CASSRASYTF.